One sample yielded the 22 T cell receptor beta chains listed below, sequenced in a study of T cells in Graves' hyperthyroidism and ophthalmopathy. Amplification of TCR beta CDR3 regions was performed using RNA transcripts as template. The study used the HTBI primer set for a first-round RT-PCR of the TCR CDR3. TCRdb called the multiplex PCR reads again in MiXCR, with one record for every CDR3 protein. This table has approximately 610,000 distinct CDR3 sequences, over 12% appearing once. Sample: blood. All receptors come from a woman aged 40 to 50 with Graves' ophthalmopathy.

This clonotype was seen ten or more times. The chain is built from TRBV4-1 and TRBJ1-2; D ambiguous. The CDR3 length is 13 residues. Germline V lookup: CDR1 MGHRA, CDR2 YSYEKL. The germline V and J ends were trimmed by 1 base and 7 bases, with 10 bases remaining between them. The CDR3 loop is CASSQVAGGGYTF. CDR3 sequence (DNA): TGCGCCAGCAGCCAAGTGGCAGGCGGTGGCTACACCTTC.

There are many counts of this clonotype. This chain joins TRBV6-4 and TRBJ2-6; D perhaps matches TRBD2 (6 bases). Germline CDR1 MRHNA, CDR2 SNTAGT. Deletions cut 5 bases from V and 1 base from J, with 18 bases between. This CDR3 comprises 18 residues. The CDR3 loop reads CASSLPRGPTSGANVLTF. CDR3 DNA sequence: TGTGCCAGCAGTCTTCCGCGGGGTCCTACATCTGGGGCCAACGTCCTGACTTTC.

This clonotype was detected many times. The rearrangement links TRBV5-5 to TRBJ2-5, with TRBD1 matching 10 bases. The CDR3 spans 16 residues. The germline gives CDR1 SGHKS, CDR2 YYEKEE (reference sequence). V lost 5 bases and J lost 4; bases outside the gene matches: 11. CDR3 protein: CASRPQDRGGIETQYF. CDR3 nucleotides: TGTGCCAGCAGACCCCAGGACAGGGGGGGGATAGAGACCCAGTACTTC. The full variable domain, its missing parts supplied by reference TRBV5-5 and TRBJ2-5, is DAGVTQSPTHLIKTRGQQVTLRCSPISGHKSVSWYQQVLGQGPQFIFQYYEKEERGRGNFPDRFSARQFPNYSSELNVNALLLGDSALYLCASRPQDRGGIETQYFGPGTRLLVL.

This clonotype occurred many times. The CDR3 sequence: CATSDLSGQNTQETQYF. The CDR3 nucleotides read TGTGCCACCAGTGATTTGTCGGGACAGAACACACAAGAGACCCAGTACTTC. The V call is TRBV24-1, the J call TRBJ2-5, with TRBD1 matching 7 bases. The CDR3 consists of 17 residues. Trimming at V came to 0 bases and at J to 2 bases, leaving 8 bases not matched to a gene. Germline values: CDR1 KGHDR, CDR2 SFDVKD.

The genes are TRBV11-2 and TRBJ2-3, with 11 bases aligning to TRBD1. This CDR3 is 16 amino acids long. The germline CDR1 and CDR2 sequences are SGHAT and FQNNGV. V was clipped by 3 bases and J by 4 bases; unmatched bases: 6. The CDR3 protein is CASSFLGQGASDTQYF. In DNA, the CDR3 is TGTGCCAGCAGCTTTCTCGGACAGGGGGCTTCAGATACGCAGTATTTT.

Ten or more counts support this clonotype. The chain carries TRBV28 and TRBJ1-3, with 10 bases matching TRBD1. Germline V gene data show CDR1 as MDHEN and CDR2 as SYDVKM. The CDR3 runs to 15 residues. V shed 3 bases and J 2 bases; nucleotides not matched to a gene: 1. CDR3 in amino acids: CASSFGTGAGNTIYF. Written as DNA, the CDR3 is TGTGCCAGCAGTTTCGGGACAGGGGCTGGAAACACCATATATTTT.

This sequence joins TRBV30 and TRBJ1-1, with 7 bases matching TRBD1. V lost 0 bases and J lost 8; bases outside the gene matches: 6. The CDR3 has 13 residues. The germline V gene has CDR1 GTSNPN and CDR2 SVGIG (reference sequence). CDR3: CAWSVGRGKEAFF. The CDR3 nucleotides read TGTGCCTGGAGTGTCGGCAGGGGGAAAGAAGCTTTCTTT.

This clonotype was counted ten times or more. The genes are TRBV20-1 and TRBJ1-3, with D unclear. Trimming left V 1 base short and J 0 bases short, with 4 bases between. Germline V gene sequence: CDR1 DFQATT, CDR2 SNEGSKA (reference sequence). The CDR3 length is 13 residues. The CDR3 DNA is TGCAGTGCTAGAGTACGCTCTGGAAACACCATATATTTT. Encoded protein: CSARVRSGNTIYF.

The gene calls are TRBV6-5 and TRBJ2-2; D is undetermined. The V gene lost 2 bases and the J gene lost 5 bases, with 12 bases spanning the gap. The CDR3 contains 15 residues. Germline V gene lookup returns CDR1 MNHEY and CDR2 SVGAGI. CDR3 sequence (DNA): TGTGCCAGCAGTTACGAGACCCCCTTTACCGGGGAGCTGTTTTTT. Its protein product is CASSYETPFTGELFF.

There are many counts of this clonotype. The chain recombines TRBV6-5 with TRBJ1-5; possibly TRBD1 for D (5 bases). Trimming removed 6 bases from V and 1 base from J, with 19 bases in between. CDR3 length: 17 amino acids. CDR1 and CDR2 from the germline V gene are MNHEY and SVGAGI. The CDR3 sequence is CASRLQVTPFSNQPQHF. CDR3 coding DNA: TGTGCCAGCAGGTTACAGGTTACACCCTTCAGCAATCAGCCCCAGCATTTT.

This clonotype came up many times. The V gene is TRBV6-2 or TRBV6-3, the J gene TRBJ2-5; D is ambiguous. The CDR3 runs 13 residues. Germline V gives CDR1 MNHEY, CDR2 SVGEGT. V dropped 4 bases and J dropped 3 bases, with 9 bases sitting between them. The CDR3 coding sequence is TGTGCCAGCAGTTCGGAGTGGGAAGAGACCCAGTACTTC. Encoded protein: CASSSEWEETQYF.

This clonotype occurred many times. This chain connects TRBV28 to TRBJ1-2; D uncertain. Trimming removed 5 bases from V and 7 bases from J, with 8 bases in between. The CDR3 consists of 11 residues. CDR1 is MDHEN and CDR2 is SYDVKM in the germline V gene. DNA for the CDR3: TGTGCCAGCAGTGCCGTTGGTGGCTACACCTTC. It specifies CASSAVGGYTF.

This clonotype has only a few counts. The V and J genes are TRBV9 and TRBJ2-7, with D unclear. The CDR3 runs 15 residues. The germline CDR1 and CDR2 sequences are SGDLS and YYNGEE. V lost 2 bases and J 3 bases, leaving 15 bases between the germline ends. The CDR3 DNA is TGTGCCAGCAGCGTCAACCCCGCCCCGAACTACGAGCAGTACTTC. It translates to CASSVNPAPNYEQYF.

The sample holds many counts of this clonotype. The chain has TRBV12-3 or TRBV12-4 and TRBJ1-1; the D is unclear. This CDR3 is built from 14 residues. Trimming removed 3 bases from V and 5 bases from J, with 13 bases in between. The CDR3 DNA is TGTGCCAGCAGTTTTAATGTTTGGGAGACTGAAGCTTTCTTT. Its protein is CASSFNVWETEAFF.

This clonotype was picked up many times. V gene TRBV2 combines with J gene TRBJ1-2, with 9 positions matching TRBD1. The V and J ends lost 9 bases and 6 bases, in that order; junction bases with no gene match: 2. Germline CDR1 is SNHLY and CDR2 is FYNNEI. The CDR3 totals 11 residues. Here the CDR3 DNA reads TGTGCCAGACGACAGGGGGATGGCTACACCTTC. Translating gives CARRQGDGYTF.

This clonotype showed up just a few times. V gene TRBV2 combines with J gene TRBJ2-7; tentatively, D is TRBD1 (5 bases). The CDR3 extends over 15 amino acids. Trimming cost V 5 bases and J 0 bases, with 14 bases left between them. Germline V lookup: CDR1 SNHLY, CDR2 FYNNEI. The CDR3 bases are TGTGCCAGCAGTCCCCAGGCAGGGCACTCCTACGAGCAGTACTTC. The encoded protein is CASSPQAGHSYEQYF.

This clonotype was seen repeatedly, ten times or more. The rearrangement links TRBV6-2 or TRBV6-3 to TRBJ2-2; TRBD1 matches 11 bases. Germline lookup yields CDR1 MNHEY and CDR2 SVGEGT. J lost 6 bases, V lost 1 base, and 1 base had no gene match. This CDR3 has 15 amino acids. DNA for the CDR3: TGTGCCAGCAGTTACTTGGGACAGGGGGCCGGGGAGCTGTTTTTT. Translated: CASSYLGQGAGELFF.

The chain carries TRBV7-2 and TRBJ2-7, with D tentatively TRBD1 (6 bases). Germline V gives CDR1 SGHTA, CDR2 FQGNSA. The CDR3 runs to 15 residues. The V end lost 3 bases, the J end lost 2 bases, and 14 bases lay between the germline ends. The DNA for the CDR3 is TGTGCCAGCAGCTTCGAACAGGGAGCCCCCTACGAGCAGTACTTC. Translating gives CASSFEQGAPYEQYF.

The V call is TRBV12-3 or TRBV12-4, the J call TRBJ2-7; D may correspond to TRBD1 or TRBD2 (6 bases each). The CDR3 totals 14 residues. V dropped 3 bases and J dropped 2 bases, with 11 bases sitting between them. For the CDR3, the DNA is TGTGCCAGCAGTTTCAAGGGGGGTACCTACGAGCAGTACTTC. It is translated as CASSFKGGTYEQYF.

This clonotype was picked up many times. The chain couples TRBV15 to TRBJ1-3; TRBD1 agrees at 8 bases. V shed 0 bases and J 1 base; nucleotides not matched to a gene: 20. This CDR3 region has 22 residues. Germline values: CDR1 LNHNV, CDR2 YYDKDF (reference sequence). The CDR3 reads CATSRDGSLSWDRTGSGNTIYF. The CDR3 nucleotides read TGTGCCACCAGCAGAGACGGGTCTTTGTCCTGGGACAGGACGGGGTCTGGAAACACCATATATTTT. The full variable domain, its missing parts supplied by reference TRBV15 and TRBJ1-3, is DAMVIQNPRYQVTQFGKPVTLSCSQTLNHNVMYWYQQKSSQAPKLLFHYYDKDFNNEADTPDNFQSRRPNTSFCFLDIRSPGLGDTAMYLCATSRDGSLSWDRTGSGNTIYFGEGSWLTVV.

This clonotype was seen once. Written as DNA, the CDR3 is TGTGCCACCACAGAGTACAGGGGGCATGGACTTAAGGCCTACGAGCAGTACTTC. This codes for CATTEYRGHGLKAYEQYF. The V and J genes are TRBV28 and TRBJ2-7, with 9 bases aligning to TRBD1. The CDR3 sequence is 18 residues long. Germline values: CDR1 MDHEN, CDR2 SYDVKM. After removal of 10 bases from V and 2 bases from J, the junction contained 21 bases not matched to a gene.

The gene calls are TRBV24-1 and TRBJ2-5; TRBD1 is a possible D gene (6 bases). The CDR3 has 14 residues. Per germline, CDR1 KGHDR and CDR2 SFDVKD. V was trimmed by 0 bases and J by 5 bases, leaving 9 bases between them. Written as DNA, the CDR3 is TGTGCCACCAGTGATTTGATACAGGGTGAGACCCAGTACTTC. Translation gives CATSDLIQGETQYF.